This TCR beta chain is drawn from a study of long-term antiretroviral therapy in people with HIV (dated 2022 in TCRdb). Regarding the complete study: The earliest samples were collected approximately a decade before the 2015 WHO recommendation for immediate ART, a period when ART was typically delayed until CD4 counts fell. A retrospective serial study tested whether changes in peripheral blood TRB repertoire composition and diversity were associated with ART initiation and durable HIV suppression. From some 30 adults with confirmed HIV infection, the cohort provided 150 to 200 cryopreserved PBMC samples, gathered serially across a mean of approximately six years (range 1-12). Among the 30 to 35 participants with HIV, ten to eleven were female. No cross-contamination during QIAcube processing turned up in test extractions that ran a monoclonal T-cell line alongside about 30 polyclonal samples.

Remarks on this clone: It lacks a known antigen. Within one base of it there is no much larger clone, and no base qualities were kept.

Inclusion was restricted to participants for whom at least one PBMC sample before ART initiation and at least two post-ART samples were available. Treatment was received in the United States of America by all participants with HIV. Before DNA extraction, cryopreserved samples containing about 1-10 million PBMC were thawed and washed. At the time of the earliest PBMC sample, participants with HIV were aged between roughly 20 and 55 years. Each participant contributed PBMC samples from 1-4 timepoints before ART initiation and 2-8 timepoints after ART initiation, with a median of 7 samples. For every participant, serial HIV viral load, CD4+ T-cell count, ART history and demographic data were obtained. A Qiagen kit on a QIAcube was used to extract genomic DNA from unsorted PBMC, with samples processed in batches of 12. Overall study outcomes, separate from this receptor: At every time point, the repertoire was dominated by expanded TRB clones first identified before ART initiation, although this dominance fluctuated and, in many PLHIV, declined after ART. Because PBMC availability was limited, only the TCR beta chain was sequenced, with no alpha chain pairing. ART initiation was associated with a significant increase in TRB diversity, but diversity stayed significantly below transplant donor controls even after long-term ART. Unsorted PBMC were profiled instead of sorted CD4+ and CD8+ T cells because pre-ART samples had limited cell numbers. No data were available on ART adherence, viral resistance or therapy changes, limiting inferences about post-ART repertoire changes. The samples were dated from the mid-2000s to the late 2010s, and the ART regimens that were used may be less effective than current ART regimens. HIV repertoires had narrower CDR3 length ranges than controls, and the network structure suggested an antigen-experienced repertoire that shifted only slightly toward naive after ART.

Sequencing of the TRB variable region was done with the immunoSEQ hsTCRB v3.0 assay at survey level resolution. The targeted TRB sequencing depth was about 40,000-50,000 T-cell genomes per sample. TRB libraries were pooled and sequenced on an Illumina MiSeq using a v3 150-cycle kit. The paper's processing steps were these. Repertoire analysis was performed in R inside a reproducible Nextflow workflow that covered QC, data transformation and analysis. LymphoSeq2, an R package for exploring AIRR-Seq data, was used to implement custom analyses. After excluding a few samples that yielded fewer than 5000 total TRB sequences, around 190 HIV repertoires remained for analysis. Among the roughly 200 retained HIV repertoires, 55 to 60 were collected before ART initiation and roughly 130 were collected after ART initiation. Each repertoire was downsampled to 5000 TRB nucleotide sequences, and summary statistics were averaged across 100 downsampling iterations. The analysis kept only TRB sequences whose CDR3 regions were at least seven amino acids long. Diversity was measured with a Shannon entropy-derived clonality score and the Gini coefficient. In repertoire networks, the top 5000 CDR3 amino acid sequences were linked whenever an edit distance of one separated two sequences. GLIPH2 predicted antigen specificity groups and MHC restriction for TRB CDR3 amino acid sequences. To flag known CMV, EBV, HIV or tissue antigen associations, CDR3 amino acid sequences were matched against VDJdb and McPAS-TCR. Pre-ART, post-ART and control groups were compared with Wilcoxon signed-rank tests and Holm-Bonferroni correction. TCRdb re-hosts the immuneACCESS table, in-frame sequences only. Its copies lack some clones; in the studies checked, an unresolved V gene accounts for under half of them, and the cause for the rest is not known. D and trimming come from the DNA, and the V and J calls and clone size come from that table. In all, the sample holds about 21,000 clones, and around 80% of those were seen once. Together, the top ten hold about 6% of the sample.

CDR1 and CDR2, per the germline V gene (reference sequence), are LNHNV and YYDKDF. The cysteine opens and the phenylalanine closes a CDR3 of 17 amino acids. Only the CDR3 DNA stays, 51 bases, in frame from base 1. Trimming leaves V shorter by 1 base and J shorter by 4 bases, with the junction holding 2 bases beyond the gene matches. This TCR was sampled from a young woman with HIV. Sample: unsorted PBMCs, taken 0.2 years after starting antiretroviral therapy. The chain joins TRBV15 to TRBJ1-6; 12 bases in the junction line up with TRBD1. The CDR3 region has the sequence CATSRGGQGAYNSPLHF. The sequence in DNA is TGTGCCACCAGCAGAGGGGGACAGGGGGCTTATAATTCACCCCTCCACTTT.